This T cell receptor (beta chain) comes out of a study of T cell responses to AZD1222 COVID-19 vaccine. The table came from immunoSEQ multiplex PCR; TCRdb's copy has only in-frame clones and leaves some out. The data show 160,000 or so clones, with 90% to 95% seen just once and roughly 4.4% held by the top ten. Trimming pared 1 base from V and 2 bases from J, leaving 6 bases between. CDR3 length: 13 residues. Germline CDR1 is KGHSH and CDR2 is LQKENI. The TCR sequence derives from an adult in good health. The material sequenced was peripheral blood, taken on day 0 of MenACWY control vaccination. The rearrangement uses TRBV18 and TRBJ2-7; TRBD1 is a possible D gene (5 bases). CDR3 loop: CASSPRQTYEQYF. The CDR3 DNA reads as TGTGCCAGCTCACCACGACAGACCTACGAGCAGTACTTC.